Each of the 19 T cell receptor beta chains below was sequenced from the same sample in a study of T cell repertoires in cytomegalovirus infection. TCRdb reprocessed the reads with MiXCR, giving one entry per CDR3 protein. This sample has a few hundred thousand distinct CDR3 sequences, with less than 25% found just once. The antigens of these receptors remain unknown. This specimen consisted of cultured PBMCs, obtained from culture after CMV antigen stimulation. The receptors derive from a human donor in good health (CMV status not recorded). Some clones in this sample may be carry-over from other donors' samples.

This clonotype was found a few times. This sequence joins TRBV18 and TRBJ1-1, with D possibly TRBD1 on 5 matching bases. The germline V gene has CDR1 KGHSH and CDR2 LQKENI. V was shortened by 5 bases and J by 8 bases, with 12 bases between the two germline ends. The length of the CDR3 is 12 residues. The CDR3: CASSSNRDEAFF. In DNA, the CDR3 is TGTGCCAGCTCATCGAACCGGGACGAAGCTTTCTTT.

The chain combines TRBV28 with TRBJ2-7, with D maybe TRBD1 (6 bases). The CDR3 is 18 residues long. V was clipped by 6 bases and J by 3 bases, with 27 bases between them. Germline loops: CDR1 MDHEN, CDR2 SYDVKM. DNA of the CDR3: TGTGCCAGCAGGAAGACAGGTGGGATAGCCCCCGACCGCTACGAGCAGTACTTC. Translating it yields CASRKTGGIAPDRYEQYF. The full variable domain, in which reference TRBV28 and TRBJ2-7 provide the parts outside the CDR3, is DVKVTQSSRYLVKRTGEKVFLECVQDMDHENMFWYRQDPGLGLRLIYFSYDVKMKEKGDIPEGYSVSREKKERFSLILESASTNQTSMYLCASRKTGGIAPDRYEQYFGPGTRLTVT.

The chain has TRBV28 and TRBJ1-5, with D uncertain. The CDR3 loop spans 13 amino acids. Germline assignment: CDR1 MDHEN and CDR2 SYDVKM. V lost 3 bases and J 3 bases, leaving 6 bases between the germline ends. CDR3 loop: CASSLDYNQPQHF. The CDR3, as DNA: TGTGCCAGCAGTTTGGACTACAATCAGCCCCAGCATTTT.

This clonotype appeared a few times. The chain employs TRBV6-2 or TRBV6-3 and TRBJ2-2; maybe TRBD2 (7 bases). The germline V and J ends were trimmed by 4 bases and 6 bases, with 15 bases remaining between them. CDR1 is MNHEY, CDR2 SVGEGT, per germline. The CDR3 runs 15 residues. CDR3 residues: CASSLQGGTAGELFF. The CDR3 region has the DNA TGTGCCAGCAGTTTACAGGGAGGGACCGCCGGGGAGCTGTTTTTT.

This rearrangement joins TRBV29-1 to TRBJ2-7; 9 bases align to TRBD2. CDR1 and CDR2 from the germline V gene are SQVTM and ANQGSEA. Unmatched junction bases numbered 2, after V lost 3 bases and J lost 2 bases. The CDR3 length is 13 residues. For the CDR3, the DNA is TGCAGCGTTGAGACTAGCGGTACCTACGAGCAGTACTTC. Its translation is CSVETSGTYEQYF.

The chain is built from TRBV7-9 and TRBJ1-6; D gene unclear. Per germline, CDR1 SEHNR and CDR2 FQNEAQ (reference sequence). Trimming took off 1 base at V and 7 bases at J, with 8 bases between the two ends. The CDR3 is 14 amino acids. The CDR3 nucleotides are TGTGCCAGCAGCTTAGAAGGGTGGAATTCACCCCTCCACTTT. It is translated as CASSLEGWNSPLHF.

CDR3 in amino acids: CASSYRGRPYEQYF. CDR3 sequence (DNA): TGTGCCAGCAGTTACCGGGGAAGGCCCTACGAGCAGTACTTC. The V and J genes are TRBV6-2 or TRBV6-3 and TRBJ2-7; D may be TRBD2 (5 bases). Trimming shortened V by 2 bases and J by 2 bases, and 10 bases separated the two germline ends. Per the germline V gene, CDR1 is MNHEY and CDR2 is SVGEGT. The CDR3 runs 14 residues.

This clonotype was picked up a small number of times. The CDR3 loop reads CASSISLAGGSYEQYV. CDR3 in DNA: TGTGCCAGCAGTATAAGCCTAGCGGGAGGATCCTACGAGCAGTACGTC. V and J are TRBV19 and TRBJ2-7; TRBD2 agrees at 11 bases. The CDR3 runs 16 residues. Germline V gene sequence: CDR1 LNHDA, CDR2 SQIVND (reference sequence).

The CDR3 protein is CSAFQRITQETQYF. The CDR3 DNA sequence: TGCAGTGCGTTCCAAAGGATTACTCAAGAGACCCAGTACTTC. The J gene is TRBJ2-5, the V gene TRBV20-1; D unresolved. The CDR3 totals 14 residues. Germline CDR1 DFQATT, CDR2 SNEGSKA (reference sequence). Trimming took 6 bases from V and 2 from J, leaving 16 bases between them.

The chain is built from TRBV29-1 and TRBJ1-2; D is undetermined. The V and J ends lost 4 bases and 2 bases respectively, with 11 bases between them. CDR1 is SQVTM and CDR2 is ANQGSEA in the germline V gene. This CDR3 has 13 amino acids. CDR3 protein: CSVAGVSNYGYTF. In nucleotides, the CDR3 is TGCAGCGTTGCCGGAGTGTCCAACTATGGCTACACCTTC.

The V call is TRBV7-2, the J call TRBJ1-5, with D unresolved. Germline-derived CDR1 and CDR2 are SGHTA and FQGNSA. The CDR3 runs 13 residues. V dropped 1 base and J dropped 5 bases, with 6 bases sitting between them. The DNA for the CDR3 is TGTGCCAGCAGCTTAGGATTCTATCAGCCCCAGCATTTT. Protein sequence: CASSLGFYQPQHF. The entire variable domain, with the rest obtained from reference TRBV7-2 and TRBJ1-5, is as follows: GAGVSQSPSNKVTEKGKDVELRCDPISGHTALYWYRQSLGQGLEFLIYFQGNSAPDKSGLPSDRFSAERTGGSVSTLTIQRTQQEDSAVYLCASSLGFYQPQHFGDGTRLSIL.

This rearrangement joins TRBV2 to TRBJ2-5; possibly TRBD1 for D (6 bases). CDR3 length: 14 amino acids. Germline loops: CDR1 SNHLY, CDR2 FYNNEI. V lost 6 bases, J lost 1 base, and 12 bases lay in between. The DNA for the CDR3 is TGTGCCAGCAGGCCAGGGACAACCCAAGAGACCCAGTACTTC. Encoded protein: CASRPGTTQETQYF.

This clonotype was seen at least ten times. The chain is built from TRBV28 and TRBJ2-3; D ambiguous. The V end lost 5 bases, the J end lost 5 bases, and 5 bases lay between the germline ends. Germline V gene data show CDR1 as MDHEN and CDR2 as SYDVKM. The CDR3 covers 11 residues. The CDR3 loop is CASSGEDTQYF. As DNA, the CDR3 is TGTGCCAGCAGTGGGGAAGATACGCAGTATTTT.

This clonotype has only a few counts. The rearrangement uses TRBV28 and TRBJ2-7; 7 nucleotides agree with TRBD1. The length of the CDR3 is 15 residues. Germline V gives CDR1 MDHEN, CDR2 SYDVKM. The V segment lost 6 bases and the J segment 1 base; nucleotides outside the gene matches: 9. The chain's CDR3 is CASSPAGTVSYEQYF. As DNA, the CDR3 is TGTGCCAGCAGCCCAGCCGGGACAGTTTCCTACGAGCAGTACTTC.

The rearrangement links TRBV12-3 or TRBV12-4 to TRBJ1-5; D not resolved. Trimming took 7 bases from V and 1 from J, leaving 17 bases between them. The CDR3 is 16 residues long. The CDR3 DNA is TGTGCCAGCACTCTATCCGTGGGTGGGAGCAATCAGCCCCAGCATTTT. The encoded protein is CASTLSVGGSNQPQHF.

The sample holds many counts of this clonotype. V is TRBV7-2 and J is TRBJ2-2, with D possibly matching TRBD2 (6 bases). Trimming stripped 5 bases from V and 2 bases from J, with 12 bases between. The CDR3 has 15 amino acids. CDR1 and CDR2 (germline): SGHTA, FQGNSA. The CDR3 sequence: CASSPGLSNTGELFF. Written as DNA, the CDR3 is TGTGCCAGCAGCCCGGGACTTTCCAACACCGGGGAGCTGTTTTTT.

The table lists this clonotype with a few counts. V is TRBV15 and J is TRBJ1-1, with no clear D. CDR1 is LNHNV, CDR2 YYDKDF, per germline (reference sequence). The V gene lost 5 bases and the J gene lost 0 bases, with 7 bases spanning the gap. There are 13 residues in the CDR3. Here the CDR3 DNA reads TGTGCCACCAGCCCTATCATGAACACTGAAGCTTTCTTT. Residues: CATSPIMNTEAFF. The full variable domain, in which reference TRBV15 and TRBJ1-1 provide the parts outside the CDR3, is DAMVIQNPRYQVTQFGKPVTLSCSQTLNHNVMYWYQQKSSQAPKLLFHYYDKDFNNEADTPDNFQSRRPNTSFCFLDIRSPGLGDTAMYLCATSPIMNTEAFFGQGTRLTVV.

There are a few counts of this clonotype. This rearrangement joins TRBV12-3 or TRBV12-4 to TRBJ2-5; TRBD2 agrees at 10 bases. This CDR3 spans 16 amino acids. J gave up 2 bases and V 5 bases, and 8 bases lay outside the gene matches. The CDR3 protein is CASSQTGTSAQETQYF. CDR3 in DNA: TGTGCCAGCAGTCAGACCGGGACTAGCGCGCAAGAGACCCAGTACTTC.

This clonotype occurred a few times. The chain joins TRBV18 to TRBJ1-3; a possible D gene is TRBD1 (5 bases). Trimming removed 5 bases at V and 0 bases at J, with 8 bases between. CDR3 length equals 14 residues. Per germline, CDR1 KGHSH and CDR2 LQKENI. DNA of the CDR3: TGTGCCAGCTCAGGGACCAGCTCTGGAAACACCATATATTTT. This gives the protein CASSGTSSGNTIYF.